The TCR beta chain described here comes from a study of cytomegalovirus exposure and HLA in healthy donors. Use of 60 Vbeta and 13 Jbeta primers characterized the PCR. Sequenced by immunoSEQ multiplex PCR; TCRdb stores in-frame clones only, minus some. The sample includes over 200,000 clones. This CDR3 has 18 residues. Trimming took off 1 base at V and 0 bases at J, with 13 bases between the two ends. CDR1 and CDR2 from the germline V gene are SGHVS and FQNEAQ. Sequenced sample: PBMCs. This receptor was taken from a woman aged 25 to 39 in good health and CMV-seropositive. The V and J genes are TRBV7-8 and TRBJ1-6; D not resolved. The chain's CDR3 is CASSLVGSSHSYNSPLHF. The DNA for the CDR3 is TGTGCCAGCAGCTTAGTCGGTAGCTCGCACTCCTATAATTCACCCCTCCACTTT.